These 26 T cell receptor beta chains were all obtained from the same sample, sequenced in a study of tumor-infiltrating lymphocytes in primary liver carcinoma (dated by TCRdb to the late 2010s). Without any cell sorting, total RNA and DNA were co-extracted from approximately 20-30 mg of bulk tissue using the AllPrep DNA/RNA mini kit. The run used an Illumina HiSeq 2500. Using a constant-region primer and ProtoScript II reverse transcriptase, TCRbeta-specific cDNA was reverse-transcribed from about 540 ng total RNA. The TCRbeta libraries were prepared through three rounds of nested multiplex PCR following a slightly modified ARM-PCR procedure. Each of the first two PCR rounds ran for approximately 11 cycles using multiplex TRBV1-TRBV30 forward primers together with a Cbeta reverse primer. TCRdb reworked the public reads: Q25 trimming with fastp, MiXCR clone assembly, productive beta chains retained. Duplicate CDR3 protein sequences are folded into a single record with the most common DNA and genes. The sample records about 120,000 distinct CDR3 sequences, approximately 68% of which are singletons. Of the sample, more than 8% is held by the ten largest clones.

Input material: tumor-adjacent normal liver tissue. Every receptor here comes from a woman aged 55-70 years with primary liver carcinoma and hepatitis B virus infection.

The chain uses TRBV11-2 and TRBJ1-1; a possible D gene is TRBD1 (5 bases). Germline CDR1 and CDR2: SGHAT and FQNNGV. The CDR3 spans 17 residues. V was clipped by 5 bases and J by 5 bases, with 24 bases between them. The CDR3 spells CASSPAWGGGKGTEAFF. The DNA of the CDR3 is TGTGCCAGCAGCCCGGCATGGGGTGGGGGTAAAGGTACTGAAGCTTTCTTT. The variable domain in full, with the rest retrieved from reference TRBV11-2 and TRBJ1-1, is EAGVAQSPRYKIIEKRQSVAFWCNPISGHATLYWYQQILGQGPKLLIQFQNNGVVDDSQLPKDRFSAERLKGVDSTLKIQPAKLEDSAVYLCASSPAWGGGKGTEAFFGQGTRLTVV.

With regard to this clonotype: This likely comes from a read error, as the CDR3 has no conserved phenylalanine or tryptophan at its end. The chain is built from TRBV12-3 or TRBV12-4 and TRBJ2-7, with TRBD1 matching 8 bases. Germline trimming cut 6 bases from V and 7 bases from J; bases unmatched to any gene: 17. The CDR3 is 16 amino acids. The CDR3 bases are TGTGCCAGCAGCTCCGGCCGTGAGCAGGGGGCGGGGGAGCAGTACTCC. Its translation: CASSSGREQGAGEQYS.

With respect to this clonotype: The final CDR3 position lacks the conserved phenylalanine or tryptophan, pointing to a likely read error. V gene TRBV5-1 combines with J gene TRBJ1-6, with 7 bases matching TRBD1. The length of the CDR3 is 16 residues. CDR1 SGHRS and CDR2 YFSETQ come from the germline V gene. The V segment lost 3 bases and the J segment 4 bases; nucleotides outside the gene matches: 7. The CDR3 coding sequence is TGCGCCAGCAGCTCGGGGACAGAAGGGTATAATTCACCCCTCCACATT. Translated, it gives CASSSGTEGYNSPLHI.

With respect to this clonotype: It may be a read error: a sequence one base away is much more abundant. The chain uses TRBV28 and TRBJ1-1, with D tentatively TRBD1 (5 bases). Germline CDR1 and CDR2: MDHEN and SYDVKM. The CDR3 consists of 12 residues. The CDR3 region is CASSLWGTKASF. Here the CDR3 DNA reads TGTGCCAGCAGTTTGTGGGGGACTAAAGCTTCCTTT.

Details on this clonotype: This clone may be a read error of a much larger clone one base away. The V gene is TRBV28, the J gene TRBJ1-5; 7 bases align to TRBD1. V was pared by 5 bases and J by 7 bases, with 5 bases of the junction left unmatched. The V gene's germline CDR1 is MDHEN and CDR2 SYDVKM. This CDR3 spans 13 amino acids. The DNA of the CDR3 is TGTGCCAGCAGTGATATCAGGGGGCAGCCCCAGCATTTT. It yields the protein CASSDIRGQPQHF.

This clonotype was recorded many times. V usage is TRBV4-1 and J usage is TRBJ1-5, with TRBD1 as a possible D gene (5 bases). V was trimmed by 1 base and J by 6 bases, leaving 19 bases between them. This CDR3 is built from 17 residues. The germline V gene has CDR1 MGHRA and CDR2 YSYEKL. For the CDR3, the DNA is TGCGCCAGCAGCCAAGGGTTATTCTCGGGGGGTGGTCAGCCCCAGCATTTT. Protein: CASSQGLFSGGGQPQHF.

In this sample, this clonotype turned up many times. The chain combines TRBV5-4 with TRBJ2-5; D not certain. Germline CDR1 SGHNT, CDR2 YYREEE (reference sequence). This CDR3 comprises 14 residues. V was cut by 3 bases and J by 2 bases, with 11 bases left in between. CDR3 protein: CASSSPVNQETQYF. The CDR3, as DNA: TGTGCCAGCAGCTCGCCAGTGAATCAAGAGACCCAGTACTTC. The full variable domain, rest sourced from reference TRBV5-4 and TRBJ2-5, is ETGVTQSPTHLIKTRGQQVTLRCSSQSGHNTVSWYQQALGQGPQFIFQYYREEENGRGNFPPRFSGLQFPNYSSELNVNALELDDSALYLCASSSPVNQETQYFGPGTRLLVL.

As concerns this clonotype: The junction and the germline gene differ at one end; a read error may be behind it. The chain employs TRBV10-3 and TRBJ1-3; 7 bases align to TRBD1. The CDR3 totals 15 residues. Per germline, CDR1 ENHRY and CDR2 SYGVKD. This CDR3 reads CAIMRDSNSGSTIYF. The CDR3 DNA is TGTGCCATCATGCGGGACAGTAACTCTGGAAGCACCATATATTTT.

The chain links TRBV5-1 to TRBJ1-2; D might be TRBD1 (5 bases). Germline assignment: CDR1 SGHRS and CDR2 YFSETQ. The V gene lost 7 bases and the J gene lost 1 base, with 26 bases spanning the gap. CDR3 size: 18 residues. The DNA of the CDR3 is TGCGCCAGCGGTCCGAATCCAGGGTGGACGAATCTTAACTATGGCTACACCTTC. Its protein product is CASGPNPGWTNLNYGYTF. Filled out from reference TRBV5-1 and TRBJ1-2, the complete variable domain reads KAGVTQTPRYLIKTRGQQVTLSCSPISGHRSVSWYQQTPGQGLQFLFEYFSETQRNKGNFPGRFSGRQFSNSRSEMNVSTLELGDSALYLCASGPNPGWTNLNYGYTFGSGTRLTVV.

This chain links TRBV10-1 with TRBJ1-1; D is ambiguous. The CDR3 is 13 residues long. V was clipped by 2 bases and J by 12 bases, with 16 bases between them. Germline values: CDR1 WNHNN, CDR2 SYGVQD (reference sequence). The CDR3 DNA is TGCGCCAGCAGTGAGCCGAAGAGAGGATCCCCTTTCTTT. Translating gives CASSEPKRGSPFF.

The CDR3 DNA sequence: TGTGCCCACAGCCGGGGACAGGGGGCGAAGGGCTACACCTTC. Translation gives CAHSRGQGAKGYTF. The V call is TRBV12-3 or TRBV12-4, the J call TRBJ1-2, with TRBD1 matching over 12 bases. The CDR3 spans 14 residues. V was clipped by 11 bases and J by 8 bases; unmatched bases: 12.

The rearrangement uses TRBV7-9 and TRBJ2-6, with D tentatively TRBD2 (5 bases). Trimming stripped 2 bases from V and 0 bases from J, with 11 bases between. CDR1 is SEHNR, CDR2 FQNEAQ, per germline (reference sequence). The CDR3 is made up of 17 amino acids. In DNA form, the CDR3 reads TGTGCCAGCAGCTTAAGATTGAGGGCCTCTGGGGCCAACGTCCTGACTTTC. It encodes CASSLRLRASGANVLTF.

In regard to this clonotype: Sequence at one end of the junction differs from germline and may be a read error. The chain links TRBV5-5 to TRBJ2-1, with D possibly being TRBD1 (5 bases). CDR1 and CDR2 (germline): SGHKS, YYEKEE (reference sequence). This CDR3 spans 12 amino acids. CDR3 DNA: TGTGCTAGCAGCCAACAGGTTAATGAGCAGTCCTTC. Translating it yields CASSQQVNEQSF.

The chain couples TRBV11-2 to TRBJ2-1; TRBD2 matches 7 bases. This CDR3 comprises 17 residues. Germline loops: CDR1 SGHAT, CDR2 FQNNGV. V was pared by 6 bases and J by 8 bases, with 19 bases of the junction left unmatched. The CDR3 sequence is CASSPRRTSWRSDEQFF. The CDR3 coding sequence is TGTGCCAGCAGTCCGAGGAGGACTAGTTGGAGGAGCGATGAGCAGTTCTTC.

Regarding this clonotype: The junction departs from the called germline gene at one end, perhaps through a read error. The gene calls are TRBV7-8 and TRBJ2-6; tentative D call: TRBD1 (5 bases). The CDR3 loop spans 17 amino acids. Germline-derived CDR1 and CDR2 are SGHVS and FQNEAQ. The DNA of the CDR3 is TGTGCTAGCAACATGGGTGCACCAAGACAGGGGGCCAACGTCCTGACTTTC. This sequence encodes CASNMGAPRQGANVLTF.

This clonotype came up many times. The genes are TRBV28 and TRBJ2-1; 9 nucleotides align to TRBD2. The CDR3 covers 16 residues. The junction had 7 bases not matched to a gene; V was cut back by 7 bases and J by 0 bases. CDR1 and CDR2 (germline): MDHEN, SYDVKM. The CDR3 bases are TGTGCCAGCACCCCCAGCGGGAGGCGCTCCTACAATGAGCAGTTCTTC. Translation: CASTPSGRRSYNEQFF.

J is TRBJ2-3 and V is TRBV6-5; perhaps TRBD1 as D (6 bases). Between the trimmed V and J ends, which lost 8 bases and 3 bases, there was a span of 24 bases. The CDR3 is 17 residues long. Germline values: CDR1 MNHEY, CDR2 SVGAGI. The CDR3 DNA reads TGTGCCAGCTGTTCCCCGGACAGAGGAGAAGGGACAGATACGCAGTATTTT. This sequence encodes CASCSPDRGEGTDTQYF.

CDR3: CASSLGGNYGLFF. The CDR3 nucleotides read TGTGCCAGCAGCTTAGGAGGAAATTACGGGCTGTTCTTC. The chain recombines TRBV5-6 with TRBJ2-1; possible D gene TRBD2, 5 bases. This CDR3 spans 13 amino acids. Trimming removed 2 bases at V and 15 bases at J, with 18 bases between. Germline values: CDR1 SGHDT, CDR2 YYEEEE.

This sequence joins TRBV4-1 and TRBJ2-7; D gene uncertain. From germline, CDR1 is MGHRA and CDR2 YSYEKL. The CDR3 spans 13 residues. V was pared by 1 base and J by 5 bases, with 9 bases between. CDR3 DNA: TGCGCCAGCAGCCAAGGTCTACCCCACGAGCAGTACTTC. It encodes CASSQGLPHEQYF.

As to this clonotype: The junction and the germline gene differ at one end; a read error may be behind it. The chain employs TRBV29-1 and TRBJ1-1; D is uncertain. Germline values: CDR1 SQVTM, CDR2 ANQGSEA. There are 12 residues in the CDR3. DNA for the CDR3: TGCAGCGTTCCCCGGTCGAACACTGTAGCTTTCTTT. This codes for CSVPRSNTVAFF.

Notes on this clonotype: One end of the junction varies from germline; a read error may be responsible. J is TRBJ1-1 and V is TRBV11-2; TRBD1 might be the D (6 bases). CDR1 is SGHAT and CDR2 is FQNNGV in the germline V gene. The CDR3 contains 14 residues. CDR3 region: CANSTGTWAAEAFF. The CDR3 DNA is TGTGCCAACAGCACCGGGACATGGGCTGCTGAAGCTTTCTTT.

A note on this clonotype: The germline gene is not matched at one end of the junction; a read error may be the cause. The rearrangement uses TRBV12-3 or TRBV12-4 and TRBJ1-3; possible D gene TRBD1, 6 bases. This CDR3 contains 12 residues. DNA of the CDR3: TGTGCCAGCAGTACACAGGGAAGCACCATATATTTT. Residues: CASSTQGSTIYF.

With regard to this clonotype: With a much larger clone just one base away, this may be a read error. The chain joins TRBV5-1 to TRBJ2-7, with D perhaps being TRBD1 or TRBD2 (5 bases each). This CDR3 spans 13 amino acids. The germline V gene encodes CDR1 SGHRS and CDR2 YFSETQ. The CDR3 is CTSTSGTSYEQYF. CDR3 bases: TGCACCAGCACCTCCGGGACCTCCTACGAGCAGTACTTC.

This clonotype was detected many times. The CDR3 protein is CASSLMGDYEQYF. CDR3 nucleotide sequence: TGCGCCAGCAGCTTGATGGGGGACTACGAGCAGTACTTC. The chain joins TRBV5-1 to TRBJ2-7, with D perhaps being TRBD1 or TRBD2 (5 bases each). CDR1 and CDR2 (germline): SGHRS, YFSETQ. V lost 1 base to trimming and J lost 3 bases, with 8 bases between them. The CDR3 loop spans 13 amino acids.

Comment on this clonotype: A much larger clone lies a single base off, so this may be a read error. Likely a read error: the CDR3 ends without its conserved phenylalanine or tryptophan. This chain connects TRBV20-1 to TRBJ2-5; 7 positions agree with TRBD2. Germline V CDR1 and CDR2: DFQATT, SNEGSKA (reference sequence). CDR3 length equals 14 residues. The trim removed 3 bases at V and 2 bases at J, leaving 6 bases unmatched. The CDR3: CSARPSGYQETQYY. The CDR3 nucleotides are TGCAGTGCTAGGCCTAGCGGCTATCAAGAGACCCAGTACTAC.

This clonotype was counted ten times or more. V usage is TRBV13 and J usage is TRBJ2-1; 8 nucleotides line up with TRBD2. The CDR3 runs to 13 residues. V gave up 5 bases and J gave up 11 bases; unmatched junction bases: 8. Germline V CDR1 and CDR2: PRHDT, FYEKMQ (reference sequence). The CDR3 DNA sequence: TGTGCCAGCAGCACGTCTGGCGGGAGGAAGCAGTTCTTC. As protein: CASSTSGGRKQFF.